The 29 T cell receptor beta chains given below trace back to one sample, sequenced in a study of blood T cell repertoires in COVID-19. This table comes from immunoSEQ multiplex PCR, and its TCRdb copy is limited to in-frame clones, with some not included. Here the sample spans some 88,000 clones, around 86% being singletons. Input material: peripheral blood. The receptors stem from a man in his 60s with acute or convalescent COVID-19.

V gene TRBV7-8 combines with J gene TRBJ1-1; D might be TRBD1 (5 bases). Germline V gene sequence: CDR1 SGHVS, CDR2 FQNEAQ. The V end was cut by 5 bases, the J end by 4 bases, with 11 bases between. This CDR3 region has 13 residues. For the CDR3, the DNA is TGTGCCAGCAGCCGGGGGAGGTCCACTGAAGCTTTCTTT. Its protein is CASSRGRSTEAFF.

The CDR3 is CASRPTGRVQETQYF. The CDR3 nucleotides read TGTGCCAGCAGACCGACAGGGCGGGTCCAAGAGACCCAGTACTTC. This chain uses TRBV27 with TRBJ2-5, with TRBD1 matching 7 bases. Looked up from germline, CDR1 is MNHEY and CDR2 is SMNVEV (reference sequence). The CDR3 runs to 15 residues. The J segment lost 1 base and the V segment lost 6 bases, leaving 8 bases of the junction unmatched.

The rearrangement joins TRBV9 to TRBJ1-1, with 8 bases fitting TRBD1. CDR3 length: 15 residues. CDR1 SGDLS and CDR2 YYNGEE come from the germline V gene. J gave up 1 base and V 3 bases, and 5 bases lay outside the gene matches. CDR3 in amino acids: CASSEGQGWNTEAFF. CDR3 nucleotide sequence: TGTGCCAGCAGCGAAGGACAGGGCTGGAACACTGAAGCTTTCTTT. The full variable domain, with the rest looked up from reference TRBV9 and TRBJ1-1, is DSGVTQTPKHLITATGQRVTLRCSPRSGDLSVYWYQQSLDQGLQFLIQYYNGEERAKGNILERFSAQQFPDLHSELNLSSLELGDSALYFCASSEGQGWNTEAFFGQGTRLTVV.

This clone ranks as medium-sized. J is TRBJ2-1 and V is TRBV3-1 (or the pseudogene TRBV3-2); the D gene is possibly TRBD2 (5 bases). The length of the CDR3 is 13 residues. CDR1 is LGHDT and CDR2 is YNNKEL in the germline V gene (reference sequence). The V end was cut by 8 bases, the J end by 4 bases, with 12 bases between. The CDR3, as DNA: TGTGCCAGCGGAACGGGAAGGTACAATGAGCAGTTCTTC. Its translation is CASGTGRYNEQFF.

V is TRBV5-1 and J is TRBJ2-7; perhaps TRBD2 as D (6 bases). With 1 base removed from V and 5 bases from J, the gap between germline ends came to 28 bases. Germline assignment: CDR1 SGHRS and CDR2 YFSETQ. The length of the CDR3 is 19 residues. The CDR3 coding sequence is TGCGCCAGCAGCTTGACCGGGGGACTCAATCAACCGTTCGGGAACGAGCAGTACTTC. This encodes CASSLTGGLNQPFGNEQYF.

V is TRBV27 and J is TRBJ2-7; 8 bases match TRBD1. The ends lost 3 bases at V and 6 bases at J; junction bases unmatched: 7. Germline values: CDR1 MNHEY, CDR2 SMNVEV (reference sequence). CDR3 size: 14 residues. CDR3 nucleotides: TGTGCCAGCAGTTTCCGGGGCAGGGGGCTCGAGCAGTACTTC. Translating it yields CASSFRGRGLEQYF.

This clone was seen a handful of times. The chain is built from TRBV5-1 and TRBJ1-1, with TRBD1 identical over 7 bases. V trimming: 4 bases; J trimming: 1 base; junction bases outside the gene matches: 7. Germline assignment: CDR1 SGHRS and CDR2 YFSETQ. CDR3 length equals 15 residues. As DNA, the CDR3 is TGCGCCAGCAGCCTGACCGGGACAGCGAACACTGAAGCTTTCTTT. Translation gives CASSLTGTANTEAFF.

The chain joins TRBV6-5 to TRBJ2-7, with a weak D call TRBD1 (6 bases). The CDR3 has 15 amino acids. From germline, CDR1 is MNHEY and CDR2 SVGAGI. V was pared by 4 bases and J by 0 bases, with 13 bases between. The CDR3 coding sequence is TGTGCCAGCAGTTCTCTGACAGGTGGCTCCTACGAGCAGTACTTC. This codes for CASSSLTGGSYEQYF.

This chain links TRBV7-2 with TRBJ2-3; 11 bases fit TRBD2. The CDR3 is made up of 16 amino acids. Per the germline V gene, CDR1 is SGHTA and CDR2 is FQGNSA. Germline trimming cut 4 bases from V and 6 bases from J; bases unmatched to any gene: 9. Here the CDR3 reads CASSSLSGGAWDTQYF. The CDR3 nucleotides are TGTGCCAGCAGCTCCCTTAGCGGGGGGGCCTGGGATACGCAGTATTTT.

The chain links TRBV25-1 to TRBJ2-3, with D tentatively TRBD2 (7 bases). Germline V gene lookup returns CDR1 MGHDK and CDR2 SYGVNS. The CDR3 runs 13 residues. As DNA, the CDR3 is TGTGCAGCGGAGGGGGGGGCCGGGCAGGCGCAGTATTTT. This encodes CAAEGGAGQAQYF.

The chain links TRBV30 to TRBJ2-7, with unresolved D. Germline V CDR1 and CDR2: GTSNPN, SVGIG (reference sequence). CDR3 length: 15 amino acids. Trimming removed 1 base at V and 2 bases at J, with 15 bases between. The DNA for the CDR3 is TGTGCCTGGAGTGCCGTGGGCATGCCTACCTACGAGCAGTACTTC. Translating gives CAWSAVGMPTYEQYF.

The genes are TRBV6-5 and TRBJ2-7, with D tentatively TRBD1 (6 bases). Germline assignment: CDR1 MNHEY and CDR2 SVGAGI. V was trimmed by 2 bases and J by 1 base, leaving 15 bases between them. The CDR3 totals 16 residues. The CDR3 loop is CASSYADRPLSYEQYF. CDR3 coding DNA: TGTGCCAGCAGTTACGCAGACAGGCCCCTTTCCTACGAGCAGTACTTC.

This chain connects TRBV24-1 to TRBJ2-1; 9 bases align to TRBD1. The trim removed 7 bases at V and 5 bases at J, leaving 11 bases unmatched. The CDR3 length is 16 residues. In germline, CDR1 is KGHDR, CDR2 SFDVKD. CDR3 sequence (DNA): TGTGCCACCAGGCTCCGGGACAGGGTACGGAACAATGAGCAGTTCTTC. This sequence encodes CATRLRDRVRNNEQFF.

As DNA, the CDR3 is TGTGCCAGCAGTAGGGGGGGGCAGGGGTCCTACGAGCAGTACTTC. Protein product: CASSRGGQGSYEQYF. The chain is built from TRBV6-5 and TRBJ2-7, with D perhaps matching TRBD2 (7 bases). The CDR3 is made up of 15 amino acids. CDR1 and CDR2 from the germline V gene are MNHEY and SVGAGI. Trimming pared 5 bases from V and 1 base from J, leaving 15 bases between.

J is TRBJ1-5 and V is TRBV7-9; 8 bases line up with TRBD1. The CDR3 runs 13 residues. The trim removed 5 bases at V and 6 bases at J, leaving 3 bases unmatched. Germline CDR1 SEHNR, CDR2 FQNEAQ (reference sequence). CDR3: CASSQGASQPQHF. The CDR3 DNA is TGTGCCAGCAGCCAGGGGGCCAGTCAGCCCCAGCATTTT.

The chain carries TRBV7-3 and TRBJ2-2; 9 bases match TRBD2. With 5 bases clipped from V and 3 bases from J, the junction kept 16 bases outside the gene matches. The CDR3 consists of 19 residues. Looked up from germline, CDR1 is SGHTA and CDR2 is FQGTGA. The CDR3 sequence is CASSPYFLGASGDTGELFF. CDR3 nucleotide sequence: TGTGCCAGCAGCCCATATTTTCTGGGGGCTAGCGGGGACACCGGGGAGCTGTTTTTT.

This clone was detected once. The CDR3 sequence is CASSFGTGVGEAFF. Written as DNA, the CDR3 is TGCGCCAGCAGCTTCGGGACAGGGGTGGGTGAAGCTTTCTTT. The chain uses TRBV4-3 and TRBJ1-1; TRBD1 agrees at 10 bases. The CDR3 spans 14 residues. CDR1 and CDR2 from the germline V gene are LGHNA and YSLEER. V lost 5 bases and J lost 7; bases outside the gene matches: 7.

V and J are TRBV5-8 and TRBJ2-2; TRBD1 matches 8 bases. The CDR3 contains 16 residues. J lost 4 bases, V lost 0 bases, and 5 bases had no gene match. The germline gives CDR1 SGHTS, CDR2 YDEGEE. The CDR3 DNA sequence: TGTGCCAGCAGCTTGGGGACAGGGAAACCCACCGGGGAGCTGTTTTTT. Protein: CASSLGTGKPTGELFF.

The chain combines TRBV23-1 with TRBJ2-7; D might be TRBD1 (5 bases). TRBV23-1 is filed as an ORF, its function uncertain. CDR3 length equals 14 residues. V lost 2 bases and J lost 2, with 10 bases in between. The CDR3 DNA reads as TGCGCCAGCAGTCAAAGGACACGAGCCTACGAGCAGTACTTC. Protein product: CASSQRTRAYEQYF.

The chain has TRBV14 and TRBJ1-3; no reliable D call. V lost 0 bases and J lost 4, with 16 bases in between. The CDR3 spans 17 residues. Germline values: CDR1 SGHDN, CDR2 FVKESK. This CDR3 is CASSQEVGPRHGNTIYF. The CDR3, as DNA: TGTGCCAGCAGCCAAGAAGTAGGTCCACGACACGGAAACACCATATATTTT.

The V call is TRBV11-2, the J call TRBJ2-1; D perhaps matches TRBD2 (5 bases). CDR1 is SGHAT and CDR2 is FQNNGV in the germline V gene. The CDR3 contains 16 residues. V was trimmed by 5 bases and J by 8 bases, leaving 22 bases between them. The CDR3 here is CASSTGSRGWRHEQFF. Here the CDR3 DNA reads TGTGCCAGCAGCACCGGGTCCCGCGGGTGGCGACATGAGCAGTTCTTC.

In this sample, this clone turned up a few times. The chain employs TRBV30 and TRBJ1-6; 9 nucleotides agree with TRBD1. CDR3 length: 14 residues. Per the germline V gene, CDR1 is GTSNPN and CDR2 is SVGIG (reference sequence). With V trimmed by 3 bases and J by 10 bases, 7 bases remained unmatched. The CDR3 loop is CAWSRDRDDSPLHF. The CDR3 bases are TGTGCCTGGAGCCGGGACAGGGATGACTCACCCCTCCACTTT.

The rearrangement joins TRBV14 to TRBJ2-1; the D gene is possibly TRBD2 (6 bases). CDR1 is SGHDN and CDR2 is FVKESK in the germline V gene. Trimming pared 2 bases from V and 0 bases from J, leaving 8 bases between. CDR3 length: 15 residues. CDR3 bases: TGTGCCAGCAGCCAACTAGCGAGCTCCTACAATGAGCAGTTCTTC. Translating gives CASSQLASSYNEQFF.

The chain links TRBV7-8 to TRBJ2-7, with 7 bases aligning to TRBD1. Per germline, CDR1 SGHVS and CDR2 FQNEAQ. The CDR3 covers 14 residues. V shed 1 base, J shed 4 bases, and the junction held 4 bases outside the gene matches. DNA of the CDR3: TGTGCCAGCAGCTTAGGGGACAGTCGTTACGAGCAGTACTTC. This encodes CASSLGDSRYEQYF.

The rearrangement links TRBV5-1 to TRBJ2-2; possible D gene TRBD1, 6 bases. The length of the CDR3 is 15 residues. V shed 1 base and J shed 1 base, with 8 bases lying between them. CDR1 is SGHRS, CDR2 YFSETQ, per germline. CDR3 in amino acids: CASSLTGKNTGELFF. The CDR3 DNA reads as TGCGCCAGCAGCTTGACAGGGAAGAACACCGGGGAGCTGTTTTTT.

The J gene is TRBJ1-2, the V gene TRBV27; unclear D gene. CDR1 and CDR2 (germline): MNHEY, SMNVEV (reference sequence). Trimming removed 5 bases from V and 1 base from J, with 14 bases in between. This CDR3 region has 15 residues. The CDR3 spells CASSPTVLFNYGYTF. The CDR3 region has the DNA TGTGCCAGCAGTCCCACAGTATTGTTTAACTATGGCTACACCTTC.

Only a few counts were recorded for this clone. The chain combines TRBV28 with TRBJ1-5, with D perhaps TRBD1 (6 bases). Germline CDR1 and CDR2: MDHEN and SYDVKM. The CDR3 loop spans 15 amino acids. Trimming left V 7 bases short and J 4 bases short, with 17 bases between. CDR3 loop: CASNILGQLNQPQHF. The CDR3 DNA reads TGTGCCAGCAACATCCTCGGACAGTTAAATCAGCCCCAGCATTTT.

V usage is TRBV14 and J usage is TRBJ2-6; TRBD1 is a possible D gene (5 bases). Germline V gene sequence: CDR1 SGHDN, CDR2 FVKESK. With 0 bases removed from V and 3 bases from J, the gap between germline ends came to 15 bases. The CDR3 spans 18 residues. CDR3: CASSQDRLRTGGANVLTF. The DNA of the CDR3 is TGTGCCAGCAGCCAAGACCGACTGAGAACAGGTGGGGCCAACGTCCTGACTTTC.

The chain links TRBV27 to TRBJ2-7; 8 bases are a match to TRBD2. Germline loops: CDR1 MNHEY, CDR2 SMNVEV (reference sequence). The CDR3 is made up of 15 amino acids. Unmatched junction bases numbered 10, after V lost 6 bases and J lost 3 bases. CDR3: CASSRTSQASYEQYF. In nucleotides, the CDR3 is TGTGCCAGCAGCAGGACTAGCCAAGCGAGCTACGAGCAGTACTTC.